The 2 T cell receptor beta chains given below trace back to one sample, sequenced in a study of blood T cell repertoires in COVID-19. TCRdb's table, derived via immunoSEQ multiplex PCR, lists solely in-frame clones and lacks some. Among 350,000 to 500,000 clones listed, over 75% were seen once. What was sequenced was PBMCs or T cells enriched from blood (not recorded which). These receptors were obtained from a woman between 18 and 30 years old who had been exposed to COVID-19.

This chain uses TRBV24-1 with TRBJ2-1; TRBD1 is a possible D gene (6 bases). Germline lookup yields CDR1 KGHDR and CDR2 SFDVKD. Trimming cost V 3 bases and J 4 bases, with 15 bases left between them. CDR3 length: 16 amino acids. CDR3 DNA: TGTGCCACCAGTGATCGTAGGGCAGGGGAATACAATGAGCAGTTCTTC. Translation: CATSDRRAGEYNEQFF.

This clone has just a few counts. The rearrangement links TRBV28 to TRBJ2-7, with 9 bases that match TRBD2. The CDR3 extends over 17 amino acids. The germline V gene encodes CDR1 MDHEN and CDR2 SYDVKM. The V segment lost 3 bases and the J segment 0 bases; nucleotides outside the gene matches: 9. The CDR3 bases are TGTGCCAGCAGTTTCGGAGCGGGAGGCGGGACCTCCTACGAGCAGTACTTC. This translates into CASSFGAGGGTSYEQYF. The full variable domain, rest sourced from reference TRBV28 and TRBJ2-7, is DVKVTQSSRYLVKRTGEKVFLECVQDMDHENMFWYRQDPGLGLRLIYFSYDVKMKEKGDIPEGYSVSREKKERFSLILESASTNQTSMYLCASSFGAGGGTSYEQYFGPGTRLTVT.